The 4 T cell receptor beta chains presented below share a single source sample, sequenced in a study of T cells in Graves' hyperthyroidism and ophthalmopathy. From RNA transcripts, TCR beta CDR3 regions were amplified. A first-round RT-PCR of the TCR CDR3 used the HTBI primer set. TCRdb re-called the multiplex PCR reads through MiXCR, storing one row per CDR3 protein. Of about 560,000 distinct CDR3 sequences detected, about a sixth appear once; the ten largest clones hold around 6.6%. Sequences were obtained from blood. All receptors come from a woman in her twenties or thirties with Graves' hyperthyroidism.

This clonotype has a count of ten or more. The chain carries TRBV27 and TRBJ2-1; TRBD2 matches 8 bases. CDR3 size: 15 residues. J was trimmed by 4 bases and V by 7 bases; bases with no gene match: 9. Germline V CDR1 and CDR2: MNHEY, SMNVEV (reference sequence). The CDR3 region is CASIPREGLYNEQFF. As DNA, the CDR3 is TGTGCCAGCATCCCTCGGGAGGGCTTATACAATGAGCAGTTCTTC.

This clonotype was recorded a few times. The rearrangement uses TRBV11-2 and TRBJ2-3; the D gene is possibly TRBD2 (6 bases). Per germline, CDR1 SGHAT and CDR2 FQNNGV. Between the trimmed V and J ends, which lost 5 bases and 2 bases, there was a span of 14 bases. CDR3 length: 15 amino acids. As DNA, the CDR3 is TGTGCCAGCAGCAAAAATAGCGGCCCCACAGATACGCAGTATTTT. Its protein product is CASSKNSGPTDTQYF.

This clonotype has at least ten counts. This chain uses TRBV15 with TRBJ2-7; a possible D gene is TRBD2 (6 bases). The germline CDR1 and CDR2 sequences are LNHNV and YYDKDF (reference sequence). V was trimmed by 0 bases and J by 7 bases, leaving 16 bases between them. This CDR3 is 15 amino acids long. The CDR3 DNA reads TGTGCCACCAGCAGAGATGGGTCTAGGGGAGGTGAGCAGTACTTC. Its protein is CATSRDGSRGGEQYF.

This clonotype was seen at least ten times. The chain combines TRBV18 with TRBJ2-3; maybe TRBD1 (6 bases). Germline V gene lookup returns CDR1 KGHSH and CDR2 LQKENI. The CDR3 has 15 residues. Trimming left V 2 bases short and J 2 bases short, with 11 bases between. The CDR3: CASSPNRADTDTQYF. In DNA form, the CDR3 reads TGTGCCAGCTCACCAAACAGGGCGGACACAGATACGCAGTATTTT.